This note documents a single T cell receptor beta chain sequence. Its antigen is still unknown. No clone much larger than this one lies a single base away; base qualities are absent. The time point label for this specimen denotes: week 11, during vaccination. Each vaccine dose, consisting of 300 ug of a 20-mer mutant IDH1 peptide in Montanide, was administered subcutaneously with topical imiquimod. Donors had newly diagnosed WHO grade 3 or 4 IDH1-mutant astrocytomas with loss of nuclear ATRX. The samples were drawn from NOA16, a multicentre, single-arm, open-label phase I trial in Germany that tested a mutant IDH1 peptide vaccine in humans for the first time. Genomic DNA for TCRB sequencing was extracted from EDTA blood using the DNeasy Blood and Tissue Kit. The sample is drawn from a study of a mutant IDH1 vaccine in newly diagnosed glioma (dated by TCRdb to about 2021). For the wider study: Patients received eight vaccinations in weeks 1, 3, 5, 7, 11, 15, 19 and 23, corresponding to visits V03 through V10. Peripheral blood was drawn at six visits: V03 (baseline), V05, V07, V10, V12 and V13. Longitudinal TCRB deep sequencing was done for 25 to 30 treated patients, wherever samples were available for exploratory analyses. Vaccination began 4-6 weeks after radiotherapy alone, or alongside temozolomide cycles in the chemotherapy-containing groups. Prior to enrollment, patients had been given standard therapy consisting of radiotherapy alone, temozolomide alone, or radiochemotherapy with temozolomide, with the combination given to most patients. Of the approximately 29 treated patients, about 62% were male and roughly 38% were female, and a mean age of roughly 37 years was recorded.

Library preparation used the immunoSEQ multiplex PCR assay. Rearranged TCR beta chain sequences were amplified with the hsTCRB Kit following the manufacturer's protocol. TCRB libraries were sequenced on an Illumina MiSeq. Under the source paper's analysis protocol: The proprietary platform of the kit vendor was used for demultiplexing, trimming and gene mapping. TCRdb obtained this table from immuneACCESS and retained in-frame rearrangements with V and J assigned. These tables miss some clones; where compared with another copy, unresolved V genes account for less than half of the shortfall, and the remainder is unexplained. V, J and clone size are taken as reported in that table, and D and trimming were inferred from the DNA itself. The sample table lists around 60,000 clones, approximately 84% of them with a count of one. The ten largest clones add up to approximately 8.3% of the sample. CDR1 SGHRS and CDR2 YFSETQ were looked up in the germline V gene. Counted from cysteine to phenylalanine, this CDR3 has 16 amino acids. The kept DNA is CDR3 alone, 48 bases in frame from the first base. Deletion took 3 bases off V and 0 bases off J, with a span of 13 bases between the germline ends.

Findings and caveats that apply to the study as a whole: No apparent relationship was observed between pseudoprogression and alterations in the top peripheral T cell clonotypes detected by TCRB sequencing. Immune responses induced by the vaccine were seen in approximately 93% of patients across multiple MHC alleles. The authors noted that analyses of patient blood samples could not be reproduced because of sample limitations. PBMC samples for TCRB deep sequencing were selected based on availability.

The chain employs TRBV5-1 and TRBJ1-3; TRBD1 is a weak D gene call, 5 bases matching. The starting material was PBMCs, obtained from a glioma patient whose treatment included an IDH1 peptide vaccine. The TCR was taken from a woman aged 45 to 65 with glioma. The sequence in DNA is TGCGCCAGCAGCTCGATCGGCGGGACCTCTGGAAACACCATATATTTT. The translation is CASSSIGGTSGNTIYF.